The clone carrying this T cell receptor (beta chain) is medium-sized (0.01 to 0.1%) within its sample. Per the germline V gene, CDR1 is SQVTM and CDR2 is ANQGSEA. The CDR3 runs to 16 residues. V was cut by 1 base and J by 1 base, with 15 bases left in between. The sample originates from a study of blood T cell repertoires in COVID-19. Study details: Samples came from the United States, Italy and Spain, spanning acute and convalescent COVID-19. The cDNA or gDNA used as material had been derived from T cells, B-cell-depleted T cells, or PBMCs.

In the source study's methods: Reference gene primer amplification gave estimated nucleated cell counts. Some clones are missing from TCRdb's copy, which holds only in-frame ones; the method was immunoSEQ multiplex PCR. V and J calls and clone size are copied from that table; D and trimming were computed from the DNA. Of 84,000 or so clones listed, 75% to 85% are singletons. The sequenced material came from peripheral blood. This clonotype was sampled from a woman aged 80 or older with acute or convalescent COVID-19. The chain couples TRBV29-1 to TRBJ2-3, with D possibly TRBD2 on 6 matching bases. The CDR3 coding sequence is TGCAGCGTTGAAGGAGGGAAGCGGGCTGGCACAGATACGCAGTATTTT. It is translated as CSVEGGKRAGTDTQYF.